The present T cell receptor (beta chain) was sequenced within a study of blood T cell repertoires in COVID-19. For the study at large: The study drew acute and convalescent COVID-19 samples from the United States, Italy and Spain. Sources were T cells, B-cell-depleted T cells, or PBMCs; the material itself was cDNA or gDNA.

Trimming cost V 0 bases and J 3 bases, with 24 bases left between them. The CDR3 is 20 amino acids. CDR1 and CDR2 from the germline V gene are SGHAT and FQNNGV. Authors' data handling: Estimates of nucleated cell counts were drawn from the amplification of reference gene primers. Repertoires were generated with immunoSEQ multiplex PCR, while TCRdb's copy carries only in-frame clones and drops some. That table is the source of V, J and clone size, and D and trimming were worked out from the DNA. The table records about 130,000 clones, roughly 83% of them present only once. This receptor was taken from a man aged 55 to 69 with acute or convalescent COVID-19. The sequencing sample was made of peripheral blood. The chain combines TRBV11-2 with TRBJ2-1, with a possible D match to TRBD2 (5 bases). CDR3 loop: CASSLEESERDRARYNEQFF. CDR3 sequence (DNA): TGTGCCAGCAGCTTAGAGGAGTCGGAGAGGGATAGGGCCCGCTACAATGAGCAGTTCTTC.